The 10 T cell receptor beta chains below all came from one sample that was sequenced in a study of shared clonotypes between healthy human individuals. Assay: immunoSEQ multiplex PCR; the TCRdb copy retains only in-frame clones and omits some. The repertoire holds fewer than 600,000 clones, around 81% seen once, with 12% in the top ten. The specimen sequenced was PBMCs. Receptors were obtained from a woman between 35 and 50 years old in good health. Some clones in this sample may be carry-over from other donors' samples.

The gene calls are TRBV5-1 and TRBJ1-4, with D possibly matching TRBD1 (5 bases). V was clipped by 4 bases and J by 7 bases, with 20 bases between them. The CDR3 loop spans 16 amino acids. CDR1 SGHRS and CDR2 YFSETQ come from the germline V gene. CDR3 DNA sequence: TGCGCCAGCAGCCCCCGGGGGGGGACCGGCGGTGAAAAACTGTTTTTT. This sequence encodes CASSPRGGTGGEKLFF.

This rearrangement joins TRBV21-1 to TRBJ2-5; the table calls TRBD1, which could not be checked here. TRBV21-1 corresponds to a pseudogene. CDR3 length: 15 residues. CDR3 residues: CASSKVRGPQETQYF. The CDR3 DNA is TGTGCCAGCAGCAAAGTAAGGGGTCCCCAAGAGACCCAGTACTTC.

A remark on this clone: This sequence is one base from a far larger clone and is likely a read error. This chain uses TRBV11-2 with TRBJ1-2, with D maybe TRBD1 (5 bases). Per germline, CDR1 SGHAT and CDR2 FQNNGV. The length of the CDR3 is 15 residues. The CDR3 region is CTSSFIAGLVYGYTF. CDR3 nucleotide sequence: TGTACCAGCAGCTTCATTGCAGGGCTGGTCTATGGCTACACCTTC.

In its sample, this clone was seen a few times. This chain joins TRBV7-9 and TRBJ2-4; D call uncertain. The length of the CDR3 is 15 residues. Germline-derived CDR1 and CDR2 are SEHNR and FQNEAQ (reference sequence). The V gene lost 5 bases and the J gene lost 0 bases, with 11 bases spanning the gap. The CDR3 loop reads CASSPPGLAKNIQYF. The DNA of the CDR3 is TGTGCCAGCAGCCCCCCCGGCCTAGCCAAAAACATTCAGTACTTC.

The chain has TRBV6-5 and TRBJ1-2; D might be TRBD1 (5 bases). The V and J ends lost 6 bases and 6 bases respectively, with 11 bases between them. The CDR3 spans 12 residues. The V gene's germline CDR1 is MNHEY and CDR2 SVGAGI. Here the CDR3 DNA reads TGTGCCAGCAGCTCGGGGGGTGATGGCTACACCTTC. Its translation is CASSSGGDGYTF.

The rearrangement joins TRBV10-1 to TRBJ2-3; possible D gene TRBD2, 5 bases. The CDR3 sequence is 13 residues long. V lost 0 bases and J 9 bases, leaving 10 bases between the germline ends. The germline gives CDR1 WNHNN, CDR2 SYGVQD (reference sequence). DNA for the CDR3: TGCGCCAGCAGTGAGTCCGACGGAGGAACGCAGTATTTT. This sequence encodes CASSESDGGTQYF.

J is TRBJ2-7 and V is TRBV2; 12 bases fit TRBD2. Looked up from germline, CDR1 is SNHLY and CDR2 is FYNNEI. J gave up 3 bases and V 6 bases, and 6 bases lay outside the gene matches. The CDR3 loop spans 15 amino acids. The CDR3 DNA follows: TGTGCCAGCAGAAAGACTAGCGGGAGTGTCTACGAGCAGTACTTC. Protein: CASRKTSGSVYEQYF.

The chain combines TRBV5-1 with TRBJ1-1, with D unresolved. The CDR3 is 15 amino acids. Looked up from germline, CDR1 is SGHRS and CDR2 is YFSETQ. The V end lost 0 bases, the J end lost 4 bases, and 13 bases lay between the germline ends. The CDR3 is CASSLAGGQITEAFF. CDR3 DNA sequence: TGCGCCAGCAGCTTGGCTGGTGGGCAGATCACTGAAGCTTTCTTT.

With regard to this clone: Germline is not matched at one junction end, which may reflect a read error. The sample carries other DNA sequences with the same CDR3. The chain is built from TRBV5-4 and TRBJ2-1; perhaps D is TRBD1 or TRBD2 (5 bases each). The CDR3 totals 13 residues. The germline gives CDR1 SGHNT, CDR2 YYREEE (reference sequence). The CDR3 loop is CASSPGSLNEQFF. The CDR3 DNA reads TGTGCCAGCAGCCCAGGGAGTCTGAATGAACAGTTCTTC.

This chain uses TRBV7-9 with TRBJ2-3; the D gene is possibly TRBD2 (6 bases). The germline V gene encodes CDR1 SEHNR and CDR2 FQNEAQ (reference sequence). V was clipped by 0 bases and J by 4 bases, with 17 bases between them. This CDR3 has 17 amino acids. In DNA, the CDR3 is TGTGCCAGCAGCTTAGCTTATGGAGGGTACGGGGCAGATACGCAGTATTTT. It encodes CASSLAYGGYGADTQYF.